This section outlines one T cell receptor beta chain sequence together with its context. Antigen: not known. Deletions cut 3 bases from V and 3 bases from J, with 12 bases between. Per germline, CDR1 MNHNS and CDR2 SASEGT. The CDR3 consists of 14 residues. This entry comes from a study of human T cells and chemical hapten exposure. General study findings and limits: DPC sensitization left the count of TCRs above 1 in 1000 unchanged.

This sample's time point: patch test 3, about 24 weeks after DPC sensitization. Treatment meaning: therapeutic diphenylcyclopropenone sensitization with weekly scalp DPC. In every case, blood was obtained before the patch test was applied. Each cDNA molecule in the library carried unique molecular identifiers. Original data processing: Samples had a median of about 95,000 TCRs, ranging roughly 20,000 to 750,000. TCRdb re-analysed the RACE reads in MiXCR, keeping a single row per CDR3 protein. These V and J calls rely on TCRdb rather than the paper's analysis. The sample holds under 130,000 distinct CDR3 sequences, less than 35% seen once.

This receptor was taken from a man aged 35-49 years with alopecia areata. Some clones in this sample may be carry-over from other donors' samples. The source material was whole blood, sampled in connection with sensitization to the hapten diphenylcyclopropenone (DPC). The V call is TRBV6-1, the J call TRBJ2-7; D is tentatively TRBD1 or TRBD2 (5 bases each). The CDR3 DNA reads TGTGCCAGCAGTGACGGGGACCTCGTCTACGAGCAGTACTTC. Its translation: CASSDGDLVYEQYF.